One and the same sample provided the 6 T cell receptor beta chains below, sequenced in a study of shared clonotypes between healthy human individuals. The method was immunoSEQ multiplex PCR; TCRdb's version includes in-frame clones alone and lacks a portion of them. The table lists about 480,000 clones, almost 80% of them singletons, with approximately 13% in the top ten. Specimen: PBMCs. The receptors originated from a woman between 40 and 55 years old in good health. Some clones in this sample may be carry-over from other donors' samples.

A remark on this clone: This CDR3 is also generated by other DNA sequences in the sample. The V call is TRBV28, the J call TRBJ2-7; D gene ambiguous. The length of the CDR3 is 12 residues. V was shortened by 3 bases and J by 3 bases, with 6 bases between the two germline ends. Germline V gene data show CDR1 as MDHEN and CDR2 as SYDVKM. This CDR3 reads CASSLGNYEQYF. In nucleotides, the CDR3 is TGTGCCAGCAGTTTGGGTAACTACGAGCAGTACTTC.

The chain carries TRBV18 and TRBJ2-3; no reliable D call. Trimming stripped 0 bases from V and 4 bases from J, with 11 bases between. Germline CDR1 is KGHSH and CDR2 is LQKENI. This CDR3 region has 15 residues. CDR3 DNA sequence: TGTGCCAGCTCACCACCCATCGGAGTCCCAGATACGCAGTATTTT. As protein: CASSPPIGVPDTQYF.

The chain combines TRBV18 with TRBJ2-7; 8 bases line up with TRBD1. CDR3 size: 15 residues. CDR1 is KGHSH and CDR2 is LQKENI in the germline V gene. The trim removed 3 bases at V and 4 bases at J, leaving 8 bases unmatched. CDR3 coding DNA: TGTGCCAGCTCACCTACGACAGGGGCGAATTACGAGCAGTACTTC. Translated, it gives CASSPTTGANYEQYF.

This chain uses TRBV2 with TRBJ2-3, with D possibly matching TRBD1 (5 bases). CDR3 length: 13 amino acids. V was trimmed by 5 bases and J by 13 bases, leaving 19 bases between them. Germline values: CDR1 SNHLY, CDR2 FYNNEI. The CDR3 here is CASSSDSALFKYF. In DNA, the CDR3 is TGTGCCAGCAGTAGCGACAGTGCGCTGTTCAAGTATTTT.

CDR3 nucleotides: TGTGCCAGCTCACCCCCGACAGCGATCTACAATGAGCAGTTCTTC. It yields the protein CASSPPTAIYNEQFF. V and J are TRBV18 and TRBJ2-1, with TRBD1 as a possible D gene (5 bases). The CDR3 length is 15 residues. Deletions cut 3 bases from V and 3 bases from J, with 12 bases between. Germline CDR1 and CDR2: KGHSH and LQKENI.

This clone was observed once. This chain uses TRBV30 with TRBJ1-6; D is possibly TRBD1 (6 bases). The CDR3 loop spans 13 amino acids. Per germline, CDR1 GTSNPN and CDR2 SVGIG (reference sequence). Trimming left V 4 bases short and J 8 bases short, with 12 bases between. In nucleotides, the CDR3 is TGTGCCTGGAATGCAGGGGTGGATTCACCCCTCCACTTT. As protein: CAWNAGVDSPLHF.